The entry that follows covers one TCR beta chain sequence. The data are from a study of blood T cell repertoires in COVID-19. The V and J ends lost 4 bases and 5 bases respectively, with 21 bases between them. The CDR3 loop spans 16 amino acids. The germline V gene encodes CDR1 MNHEY and CDR2 SVGAGI. Enrolment of Seattle patients took place during active infection, and they were followed longitudinally. Here immunoSEQ multiplex PCR was the method, and the copy in TCRdb shows in-frame clones only, minus some. Of around 210,000 clones in the sample, 85% were seen once. Sequenced material: peripheral blood. The chain recombines TRBV6-5 with TRBJ2-7; weak D call: TRBD1 (8 bases). The TCR originated in a man between 50 and 59 years old with COVID-19, enrolled during active disease. CDR3 region: CASSSPDREGIHEQYF. The CDR3 region has the DNA TGTGCCAGCAGTTCACCGGACAGGGAGGGGATCCACGAGCAGTACTTC.